These T cell receptor beta chains were read from a single sample in a study of OX40 agonist ivuxolimab in advanced cancers. This table comes from immunoSEQ multiplex PCR, and its TCRdb copy is limited to in-frame clones, with some not included. Found here are about 82,000 clones, 75% to 90% of them singletons; the top ten hold 2% to 3%. The specimen was CD4+ or CD8+ T cells sorted from blood, collected in a trial of the OX40 agonist ivuxolimab. These receptors originate from an adult with an advanced solid tumor such as melanoma, head and neck, liver or kidney cancer. Each CDR3 is given with its conserved first and last residue. D genes are given only for firm matches. Some rows mark clone size as missing; the rest say once, few, many or name a class of expanded clone.

j_gene	abundance	d_gene	v_gene	CDR3aa	CDR3nt
TRBJ1-2	-	-	TRBV11-2	CASRQVGPINYGYTF	TGTGCCAGCAGGCAAGTGGGCCCGATTAACTATGGCTACACCTTC
TRBJ2-7	-	TRBD1	TRBV4-1	CASSQGGQGFEQYF	TGCGCCAGCAGCCAAGGAGGACAGGGTTTCGAGCAGTACTTC
TRBJ2-1	-	TRBD1	TRBV29-1	CSVESQGARNEQFF	TGCAGCGTTGAAAGTCAGGGGGCTAGGAATGAGCAGTTCTTC
TRBJ1-2	many	-	TRBV2	CASNQANYGYTF	TGTGCCAGCAATCAGGCTAACTATGGCTACACCTTC
TRBJ1-2	-	-	TRBV28	CASSFPVGRHNYGYTF	TGTGCCAGCAGTTTCCCCGTAGGCAGACATAACTATGGCTACACCTTC
TRBJ1-1	-	TRBD1	TRBV30	CAWGRQGLEAFF	TGTGCCTGGGGTAGACAGGGATTAGAAGCTTTCTTT
TRBJ2-7	-	TRBD2	TRBV6-5	CASRLAGDLYEQYF	TGTGCCAGCAGACTAGCGGGGGACCTCTACGAGCAGTACTTC
TRBJ1-5	-	-	TRBV30	CAWSRQNNQPQHF	TGTGCCTGGTCCCGACAGAACAATCAGCCCCAGCATTTT
TRBJ1-2	-	TRBD1	TRBV13	CASSFGTGRSSGYTF	TGTGCCAGCAGCTTCGGGACAGGTCGGTCGAGTGGCTACACCTTC
TRBJ1-4	-	TRBD1	TRBV5-1	CASSRAGQGLTNEKLFF	TGCGCCAGCAGCCGCGCGGGACAGGGGCTCACTAATGAAAAACTGTTTTTT
TRBJ2-3	-	TRBD2	TRBV7-9	CASSPGLGADTQYF	TGTGCCAGCAGTCCGGGACTAGGGGCAGATACGCAGTATTTT
TRBJ2-3	-	-	TRBV7-3	CASSPDTDTQYF	TGTGCCAGCAGCCCGGACACAGATACGCAGTATTTT
TRBJ1-1	-	-	TRBV19	CASSIWGRDTEAFF	TGTGCCAGTAGTATCTGGGGCAGGGACACTGAAGCTTTCTTT
TRBJ2-3	-	-	TRBV5-1	CASSLGGTGDTQYF	TGCGCCAGCAGCTTGGGGGGGACCGGGGATACGCAGTATTTT
TRBJ2-7	-	-	TRBV30	CAWSGGPYEQYF	TGTGCCTGGAGTGGAGGGCCCTACGAGCAGTACTTC
TRBJ2-7	-	-	TRBV2	CASSLRVRYEQYF	TGTGCCAGCAGTTTGAGGGTGCGGTACGAGCAGTACTTC
TRBJ2-7	-	-	TRBV27	CASGGRLRSSYEQYF	TGTGCCAGCGGGGGACGACTACGGAGCTCCTACGAGCAGTACTTC
TRBJ2-7	-	-	TRBV7-9	CASSILGQGIGF	TGTGCCAGCAGCATCCTGGGGCAGGGTATAGGCTTC
TRBJ1-3	-	-	TRBV18	CASSPAGTGNTIYF	TGTGCCAGCTCACCCGCGGGGACTGGAAACACCATATATTTT
TRBJ1-4	once	-	TRBV5-6	CASTQRGVSRKLFF	TGTGCCAGCACCCAACGGGGGGTTTCTAGAAAACTGTTTTTT
TRBJ1-6	-	TRBD1	TRBV18	CASSLGTGNSPLHF	TGTGCCAGCTCACTGGGGACAGGGAATTCACCCCTCCACTTT
TRBJ2-2	-	TRBD1	TRBV11-2	CASSLDRKNTGELFF	TGTGCCAGCAGCCTGGACAGGAAAAACACCGGGGAGCTGTTTTTT
TRBJ2-2	few	-	TRBV6-6	CASGNTGELFF	TGTGCCAGCGGGAACACCGGGGAGCTGTTTTTT
TRBJ1-2	few	-	TRBV5-6	CASSLLGLALHTF	TGTGCCAGCAGCCTATTAGGACTCGCCCTTCACACCTTC
TRBJ2-1	-	-	TRBV18	CASSPSNSYNEQFF	TGTGCCAGCTCACCTAGTAACAGTTACAATGAGCAGTTCTTC
TRBJ1-2	-	TRBD1	TRBV19	CASSRTGEYGYTF	TGTGCCAGTAGTAGGACAGGGGAGTATGGCTACACCTTC
TRBJ1-1	-	-	TRBV5-1	CASSLAGNGATEAFF	TGCGCCAGCAGCTTGGCAGGGAACGGGGCCACTGAAGCTTTCTTT